One and the same sample provided the 8 T cell receptor beta chains below, sequenced in a study of T cell repertoires in aging, cancer and after chemotherapy. Multiplex touch-down PCR with TRB-A/B primers amplified rearranged V-D-J TRB sequences. One entry per CDR3 protein, called by TCRdb with MiXCR from the multiplex PCR reads. The sample lists fewer than 4,500 distinct CDR3 sequences; around two fifths were seen once. Amplification of TCR beta used genomic DNA extracted from peripheral blood. Sequencing used blood. These receptors were obtained from a human donor with a solid tumor.

This sequence joins TRBV6-1 and TRBJ1-4; tentatively, D is TRBD1 (6 bases). The CDR3 contains 15 residues. The germline CDR1 and CDR2 sequences are MNHNS and SASEGT. V was pared by 11 bases and J by 3 bases, with 19 bases between. CDR3 nucleotides: TGTGCCCTTGGGACACCACAGCCTTCTAATGAAAAACTGTTTTTT. This translates into CALGTPQPSNEKLFF.

The chain couples TRBV25-1 to TRBJ1-3; D perhaps matches TRBD1 (6 bases). V dropped 5 bases and J dropped 2 bases, with 10 bases sitting between them. From germline, CDR1 is MGHDK and CDR2 SYGVNS. This CDR3 comprises 14 residues. In DNA form, the CDR3 reads TGTGCCAGCAGTTGGACAGAGACTGGAAACACCATATATTTT. It yields the protein CASSWTETGNTIYF. The variable domain in full, completed from reference TRBV25-1 and TRBJ1-3, reads EADIYQTPRYLVIGTGKKITLECSQTMGHDKMYWYQQDPGMELHLIHYSYGVNSTEKGDLSSESTVSRIRTEHFPLTLESARPSHTSQYLCASSWTETGNTIYFGEGSWLTVV.

The V call is TRBV10-1, the J call TRBJ2-5; TRBD1 aligns across 9 bases. The CDR3 is 15 residues long. The V and J ends lost 5 bases and 3 bases, in that order; junction bases with no gene match: 7. Germline values: CDR1 WNHNN, CDR2 SYGVQD (reference sequence). CDR3 region: CASSPDRGREETQYF. The CDR3 DNA follows: TGCGCCAGCAGTCCGGACAGGGGACGGGAAGAGACCCAGTACTTC.

The genes are TRBV10-3 and TRBJ2-7; TRBD1 matches 9 bases. CDR1 ENHRY and CDR2 SYGVKD come from the germline V gene. There are 13 residues in the CDR3. V was pared by 3 bases and J by 6 bases, with 3 bases of the junction left unmatched. DNA for the CDR3: TGTGCCATCAGTGAAGACAGGGGGTCCGAGCAGTACTTC. Translation: CAISEDRGSEQYF.

The chain couples TRBV19 to TRBJ2-1; TRBD1 agrees at 9 bases. Germline-derived CDR1 and CDR2 are LNHDA and SQIVND (reference sequence). The junction had 8 bases not matched to a gene; V was cut back by 4 bases and J by 7 bases. The CDR3 is made up of 15 amino acids. DNA of the CDR3: TGTGCCAGTAGTAACGGGACAGGGTTTGTGAATGAGCAGTTCTTC. Translating gives CASSNGTGFVNEQFF.

This chain joins TRBV28 and TRBJ1-5; TRBD1 might be the D (6 bases). This CDR3 has 16 residues. Trimming removed 6 bases from V and 0 bases from J, with 15 bases in between. Per the germline V gene, CDR1 is MDHEN and CDR2 is SYDVKM. The CDR3 here is CASRGAGLYSNQPQHF. The DNA for the CDR3 is TGTGCCAGCAGGGGGGCCGGTCTTTATAGCAATCAGCCCCAGCATTTT.

The chain employs TRBV29-1 and TRBJ2-7, with 11 bases that match TRBD1. The germline V gene has CDR1 SQVTM and CDR2 ANQGSEA. This CDR3 has 13 amino acids. V lost 3 bases to trimming and J lost 3 bases; unmatched junction nucleotides: 1. The CDR3: CSVEGTGGYEQYF. CDR3 DNA: TGCAGCGTTGAGGGGACAGGGGGCTACGAGCAGTACTTC.

The chain has TRBV6-6 and TRBJ1-5; no definite D call. Germline V gene data show CDR1 as MNHNY and CDR2 as SVGAGI (reference sequence). Trimming stripped 0 bases from V and 3 bases from J, with 3 bases between. The length of the CDR3 is 13 residues. The CDR3 nucleotides read TGTGCCAGCAGTTACTCCAACAATCAGCCCCAGCATTTT. Translating gives CASSYSNNQPQHF.